The source of this T cell receptor (beta chain) is a study of cytomegalovirus exposure and HLA in healthy donors. Study-wide results and caveats: Within the data, a cluster of highly shared sequence variants was likely a sequencing artifact.

As regards this clone: Its antigen is not identified.

With 60 Vbeta and 13 Jbeta primers, the PCR was carried out. TCRdb's copy holds only in-frame clones and misses some; the assay was immunoSEQ multiplex PCR. In total, the table holds roughly 80,000 clones. The V and J ends lost 4 bases and 0 bases, in that order; junction bases with no gene match: 5. CDR3 size: 15 residues. The germline V gene encodes CDR1 MNHNS and CDR2 SASEGT. The sample was PBMCs. The chain has TRBV6-1 and TRBJ1-2; 7 positions agree with TRBD1. The receptor was derived from a woman in her twenties or thirties in good health and CMV-seronegative. The CDR3 bases are TGTGCCAGCAGTGCACAGGGGCACGCTAACTATGGCTACACCTTC. It codes for CASSAQGHANYGYTF.